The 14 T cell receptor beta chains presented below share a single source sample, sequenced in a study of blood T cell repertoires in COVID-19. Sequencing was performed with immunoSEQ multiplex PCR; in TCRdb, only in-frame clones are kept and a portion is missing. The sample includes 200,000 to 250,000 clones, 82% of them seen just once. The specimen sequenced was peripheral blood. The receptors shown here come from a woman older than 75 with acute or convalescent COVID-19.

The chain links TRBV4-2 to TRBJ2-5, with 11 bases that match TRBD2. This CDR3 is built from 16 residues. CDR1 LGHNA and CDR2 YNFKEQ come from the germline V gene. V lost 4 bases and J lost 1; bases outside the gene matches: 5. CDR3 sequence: CASSRRLAGSQETQYF. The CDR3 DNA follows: TGTGCCAGCAGCCGTAGACTAGCGGGGAGCCAAGAGACCCAGTACTTC.

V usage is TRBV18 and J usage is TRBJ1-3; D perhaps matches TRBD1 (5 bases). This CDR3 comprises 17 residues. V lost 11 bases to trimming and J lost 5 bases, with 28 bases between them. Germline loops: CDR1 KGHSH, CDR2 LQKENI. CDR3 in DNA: TGTGCCTGCATTCGGGGGAGGGGAACTTTGCCCAGAAACACCATATATTTT. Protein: CACIRGRGTLPRNTIYF.

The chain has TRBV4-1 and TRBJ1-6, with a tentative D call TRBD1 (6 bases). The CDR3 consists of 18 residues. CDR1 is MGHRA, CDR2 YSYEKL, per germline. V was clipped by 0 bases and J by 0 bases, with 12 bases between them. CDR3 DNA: TGCGCCAGCAGCCAAGAGGGACACCTACCCTCCTATAATTCACCCCTCCACTTT. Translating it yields CASSQEGHLPSYNSPLHF.

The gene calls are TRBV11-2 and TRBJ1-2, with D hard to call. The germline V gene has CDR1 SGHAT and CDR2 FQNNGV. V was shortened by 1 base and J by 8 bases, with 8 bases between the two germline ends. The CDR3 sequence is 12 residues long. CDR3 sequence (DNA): TGTGCCAGCAGCTTAGGGAGGCCCGGCTACACCTTC. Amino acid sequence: CASSLGRPGYTF.

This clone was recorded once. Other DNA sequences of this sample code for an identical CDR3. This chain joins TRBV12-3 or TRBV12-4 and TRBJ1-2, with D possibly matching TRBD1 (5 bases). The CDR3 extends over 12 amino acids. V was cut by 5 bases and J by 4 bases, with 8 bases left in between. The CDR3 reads CASSLQGYGYTF. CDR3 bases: TGTGCCAGCAGTCTCCAGGGCTATGGCTACACCTTC.

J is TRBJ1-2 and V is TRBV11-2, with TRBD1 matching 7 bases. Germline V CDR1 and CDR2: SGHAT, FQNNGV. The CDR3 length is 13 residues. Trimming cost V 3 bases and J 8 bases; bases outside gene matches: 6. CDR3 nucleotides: TGTGCCAGCAGCTTGGGGCAGGGGGGCGGCTACACCTTC. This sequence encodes CASSLGQGGGYTF.

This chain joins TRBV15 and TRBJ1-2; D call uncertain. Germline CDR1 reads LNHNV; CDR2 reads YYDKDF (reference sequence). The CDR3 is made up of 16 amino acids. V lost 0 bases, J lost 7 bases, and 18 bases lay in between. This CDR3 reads CATSRDLMDSRGGYTF. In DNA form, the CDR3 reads TGTGCCACCAGCAGAGATCTCATGGACTCACGGGGTGGCTACACCTTC.

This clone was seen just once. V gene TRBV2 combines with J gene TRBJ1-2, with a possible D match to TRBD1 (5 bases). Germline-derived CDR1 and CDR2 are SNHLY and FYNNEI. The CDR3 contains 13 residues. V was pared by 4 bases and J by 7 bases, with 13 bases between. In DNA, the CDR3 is TGTGCCAGCAGTGGGCAGGGTCCGACTGGCTACACCTTC. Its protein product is CASSGQGPTGYTF.

CDR3 amino acids: CASSLTGASNQPQHF. CDR3 nucleotide sequence: TGTGCCAGCAGCTTAACAGGGGCGAGCAATCAGCCCCAGCATTTT. The V call is TRBV11-3, the J call TRBJ1-5, with 7 bases identical to TRBD1. This CDR3 has 15 amino acids. J was trimmed by 1 base and V by 2 bases; bases with no gene match: 2. The germline V gene has CDR1 SGHNT and CDR2 YENEEA.

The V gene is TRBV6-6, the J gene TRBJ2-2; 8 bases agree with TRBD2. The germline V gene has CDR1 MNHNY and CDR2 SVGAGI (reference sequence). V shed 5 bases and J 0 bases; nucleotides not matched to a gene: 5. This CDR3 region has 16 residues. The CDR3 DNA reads TGTGCCAGCAGTCCACGGGGGGGCTCGAACACCGGGGAGCTGTTTTTT. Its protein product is CASSPRGGSNTGELFF.

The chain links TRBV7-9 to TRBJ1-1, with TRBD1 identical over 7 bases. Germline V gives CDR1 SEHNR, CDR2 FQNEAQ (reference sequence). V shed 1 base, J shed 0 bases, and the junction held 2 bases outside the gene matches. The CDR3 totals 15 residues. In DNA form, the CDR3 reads TGTGCCAGCAGCTTAGAGGGGACAGTGAACACTGAAGCTTTCTTT. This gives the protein CASSLEGTVNTEAFF.

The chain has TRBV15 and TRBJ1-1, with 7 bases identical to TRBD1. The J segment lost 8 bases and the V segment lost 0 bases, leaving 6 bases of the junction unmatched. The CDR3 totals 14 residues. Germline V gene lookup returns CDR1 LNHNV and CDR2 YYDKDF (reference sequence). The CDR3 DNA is TGTGCCACCAGCAGAGAGAGGGACAGTCAGGAAGCTTTCTTT. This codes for CATSRERDSQEAFF.

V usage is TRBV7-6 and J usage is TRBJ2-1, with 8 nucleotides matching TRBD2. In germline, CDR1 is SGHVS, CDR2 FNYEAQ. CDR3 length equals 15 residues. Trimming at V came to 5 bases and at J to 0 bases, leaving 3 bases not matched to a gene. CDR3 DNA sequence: TGTGCCAGCAGCCAAACTAGCGGCTCCTACAATGAGCAGTTCTTC. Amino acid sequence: CASSQTSGSYNEQFF.

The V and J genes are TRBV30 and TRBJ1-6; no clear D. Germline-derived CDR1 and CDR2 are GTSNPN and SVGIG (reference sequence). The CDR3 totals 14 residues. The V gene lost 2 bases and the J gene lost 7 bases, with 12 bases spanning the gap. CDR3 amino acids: CAWSPTQTNSPLHF. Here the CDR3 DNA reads TGTGCCTGGAGTCCGACCCAGACAAATTCACCCCTCCACTTT.